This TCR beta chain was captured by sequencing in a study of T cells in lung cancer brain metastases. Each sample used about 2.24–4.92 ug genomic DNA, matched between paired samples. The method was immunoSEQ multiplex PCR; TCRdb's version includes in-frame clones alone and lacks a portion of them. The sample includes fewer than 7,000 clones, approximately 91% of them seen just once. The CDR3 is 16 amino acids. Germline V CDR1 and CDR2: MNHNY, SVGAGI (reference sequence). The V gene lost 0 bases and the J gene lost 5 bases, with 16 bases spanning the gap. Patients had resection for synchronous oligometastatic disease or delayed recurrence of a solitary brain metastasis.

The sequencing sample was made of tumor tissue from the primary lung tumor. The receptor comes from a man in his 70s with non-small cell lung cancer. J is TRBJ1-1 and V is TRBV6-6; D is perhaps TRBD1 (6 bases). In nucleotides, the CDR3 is TGTGCCAGCAGTTACTCCCCGGGACAAGGGTGGACTGAAGCTTTCTTT. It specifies CASSYSPGQGWTEAFF.